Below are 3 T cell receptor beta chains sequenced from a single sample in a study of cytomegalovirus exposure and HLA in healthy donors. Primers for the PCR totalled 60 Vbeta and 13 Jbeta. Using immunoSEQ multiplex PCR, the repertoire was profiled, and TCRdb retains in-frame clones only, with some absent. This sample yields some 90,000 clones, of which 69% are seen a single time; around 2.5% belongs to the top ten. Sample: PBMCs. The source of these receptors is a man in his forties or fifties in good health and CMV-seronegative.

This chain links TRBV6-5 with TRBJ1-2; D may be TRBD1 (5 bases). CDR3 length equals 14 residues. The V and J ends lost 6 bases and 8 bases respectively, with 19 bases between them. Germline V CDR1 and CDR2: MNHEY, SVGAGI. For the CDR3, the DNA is TGTGCCAGCAGCTGGGGGACTCCGGGGATGGGCTACACCTTC. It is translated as CASSWGTPGMGYTF.

CDR3 DNA sequence: TGTGCCAGCAACAGCCAGGGGGTGGAGACTGAAGCTTTCTTT. Residues: CASNSQGVETEAFF. The V call is TRBV2, the J call TRBJ1-1; 7 nucleotides match TRBD1. Trimming removed 7 bases from V and 5 bases from J; junction bases left unmatched: 10. The CDR3 covers 14 residues. Germline V gene lookup returns CDR1 SNHLY and CDR2 FYNNEI.

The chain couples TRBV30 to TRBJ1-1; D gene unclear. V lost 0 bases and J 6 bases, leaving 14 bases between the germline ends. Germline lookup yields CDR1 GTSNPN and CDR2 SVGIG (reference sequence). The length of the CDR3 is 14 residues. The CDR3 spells CAWSVRPLGAEAFF. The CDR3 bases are TGTGCCTGGAGTGTACGGCCGCTTGGAGCTGAAGCTTTCTTT.